These T cell receptor beta chains were read from a single sample in a study of cytomegalovirus exposure and HLA in healthy donors. Clones were sequenced by immunoSEQ multiplex PCR, and TCRdb holds only the in-frame ones, with some missing. The sample includes roughly 200,000 clones, about three quarters of them seen just once. Sequenced: PBMCs. The receptors derive from a woman aged 55-70 years in good health and CMV-seropositive. CDR3s include the opening cysteine and the closing phenylalanine or tryptophan. The D gene is left open where the match is weak. Only part of the rows carry a size: once, few, many, or a class if the clone is expanded.

J gene,D gene,V gene,clone size,CDR3 DNA,CDR3 protein
TRBJ2-7,-,TRBV19,-,TGTGCCAGTAGTATTGGAATAGCGGTACGCGAGCAGTACTTC,CASSIGIAVREQYF
TRBJ2-5,-,TRBV11-1,-,TGTGCCAGCAGCTTAGCGGCGGTTCAAGAGACCCAGTACTTC,CASSLAAVQETQYF
TRBJ2-7,-,TRBV11-3,-,TGTGCCAGCAGCTTAGGTCACTACGAGCAGTACTTC,CASSLGHYEQYF
TRBJ2-7,TRBD2,TRBV27,few,TGTGCCAGCCTAGCGGGAGGAGGGGAGCAGTACTTC,CASLAGGGEQYF
TRBJ1-5,TRBD1,TRBV27,-,TGTGCCAGCAGTCTCAGACAGGGTGGCAATCAGCCCCAGCATTTT,CASSLRQGGNQPQHF
TRBJ1-3,-,TRBV11-2,-,TGTGCCAGCAGCTTAGGGCCGTACTCTGGAAACACCATATATTTT,CASSLGPYSGNTIYF
TRBJ1-2,TRBD1,TRBV9,few,TGTGCCAGCAGCGATACAGGGGGTCGGGGCTACACCTTC,CASSDTGGRGYTF
TRBJ1-2,-,TRBV19,-,TGTGCCACTAGCTACAGCTCGTACTATGGCTACACCTTC,CATSYSSYYGYTF
TRBJ1-5,-,TRBV28,-,TGTGCCAGCAGCCCCCTGCGAGTCGCTCAGCCCCAGCATTTT,CASSPLRVAQPQHF
TRBJ2-1,TRBD2,TRBV7-8,-,TGTGCCAGCAGCTTCTCTAGCGGGTCCACCTACAATGAGCAGTTCTTC,CASSFSSGSTYNEQFF
TRBJ1-2,TRBD1,TRBV9,-,TGTGCCAGCAGCGCTAGCCGGACAGGGGGGAACTATGGCTACACCTTC,CASSASRTGGNYGYTF
TRBJ2-5,-,TRBV7-8,-,TGTGCCAGCGGAGCGACCCAAGAGACCCAGTACTTC,CASGATQETQYF
TRBJ1-5,-,TRBV29-1,-,TGCAGCGCCATGGGGGGGCCCAATCAGCCCCAGCATTTT,CSAMGGPNQPQHF
TRBJ2-7,TRBD1,TRBV5-1,-,TGCGCCAGCAGGTCCGGGACAGGGAGCTCCTACGAGCAGTACTTC,CASRSGTGSSYEQYF
TRBJ1-1,-,TRBV10-1,-,TGCGCCAGCAGTGCAGGGCGGTTTGGCACTGAAGCTTTCTTT,CASSAGRFGTEAFF
TRBJ1-5,-,TRBV18,-,TGTGCCAGCTCACCACTTTCAGGGGAAGGTCAGCCCCAGCATTTT,CASSPLSGEGQPQHF
TRBJ1-1,-,TRBV27,-,TGTGCCAGCACCTGGCGAAGGAGACTCTGGGAAGCTTTCTTT,CASTWRRRLWEAFF
TRBJ2-3,-,TRBV15,few,TGTGCCACCAGCACCAGGGTCCAGGGAGGAAATACGCAGTATTTT,CATSTRVQGGNTQYF
TRBJ1-1,TRBD1,TRBV5-1,-,TGCGCCAGCAGCTTGGTCGGACAGGGTGGCACTGAAGCTTTCTTT,CASSLVGQGGTEAFF
TRBJ2-5,-,TRBV2,-,TGTGCCAGCCCTTCGGGGCTAGCGGAGACCCAGTACTTC,CASPSGLAETQYF
TRBJ2-2,-,TRBV19,-,TGTGCCAGTAGCCTACGGGGTCCTAACACCGGGGAGCTGTTTTTT,CASSLRGPNTGELFF
TRBJ1-2,TRBD1,TRBV30,-,TGTGCCTGGAGGGGGGGACAGGGTTATGGCTACACCTTC,CAWRGGQGYGYTF
TRBJ2-7,TRBD2,TRBV7-2,-,TGTGCCAGCAGCTTATTTACTAGCGGAGCCTACGAGCAGTACTTC,CASSLFTSGAYEQYF
TRBJ1-4,-,TRBV5-6,-,TGTGCCAGCAGCTCCGGACAGCTTAATGAAAAACTGTTTTTT,CASSSGQLNEKLFF
TRBJ2-4,TRBD2,TRBV5-1,-,TGCGCCAGCAGCTCGCTCCCTGGGGGGGGAGACATTCAGTACTTC,CASSSLPGGGDIQYF
TRBJ2-7,-,TRBV6-5,few,TGTGCCAGCAGTTACACTAGCACTAGCTACGAGCAGTACTTC,CASSYTSTSYEQYF
TRBJ2-5,TRBD1,TRBV7-2,few,TGTGCCAGCAGCTTAGGTCGGACAGGGGTCGAGACCCAGTACTTC,CASSLGRTGVETQYF
TRBJ2-1,-,TRBV5-1,few,TGCGCCAGCAGCTTGCGGCAGGCTTACAATGAGCAGTTCTTC,CASSLRQAYNEQFF
TRBJ1-6,TRBD1,TRBV5-1,-,TGCGCCAGCAGCGCGGAGGGCGACAGGGGGTTCTCACCCCTCCACTTT,CASSAEGDRGFSPLHF
TRBJ1-1,TRBD1,TRBV20-1,-,TGCAGTGCGCAGGGGGTGAGGGCTTTCTTT,CSAQGVRAFF
TRBJ2-3,-,TRBV5-1,-,TGCGCCAGCAGCTGGGGGGTTGGGGTGAGAAGCGCCACAGATACGCAGTATTTT,CASSWGVGVRSATDTQYF
TRBJ2-2,TRBD1,TRBV11-3,-,TGTGCCAGCAGCTCCCCGACAGGGGGGGACACCGGGGAGCTGTTTTTT,CASSSPTGGDTGELFF
TRBJ1-4,-,TRBV7-2,-,TGTGCCAGCAGCTTTACAGGGTTGAATGAAAAACTGTTTTTT,CASSFTGLNEKLFF
TRBJ1-2,-,TRBV2,-,TGTGCCAGCACCGGGACTGAACTTGGCTACACCTTC,CASTGTELGYTF
TRBJ1-1,-,TRBV10-3,-,TGTGCCATCAGTGAGTCGCGCCTGGCTGAAGCTTTCTTT,CAISESRLAEAFF
TRBJ2-2,-,TRBV5-1,-,TGCGCCAGCGGGAGGAGGGCCGAAACCGGGGAGCTGTTTTTT,CASGRRAETGELFF
TRBJ1-2,-,TRBV29-1,-,TGCAGCGTTGAAGGAGCTGAGGGTGGCTACACCTTC,CSVEGAEGGYTF
TRBJ2-7,TRBD2,TRBV10-3,-,TGTGCCATCAGTGGCGGACTAGCGGGGCCCTACGAGCAGTACTTC,CAISGGLAGPYEQYF
TRBJ2-5,-,TRBV9,-,TGTGCCAGCAGCGTAGCTACCGGTGTAGAGACCCAGTACTTC,CASSVATGVETQYF
TRBJ2-2,TRBD1,TRBV19,-,TGTGCCAGTAGTAGACAGGGAACTTTCGCGAACACCGGGGAGCTGTTTTTT,CASSRQGTFANTGELFF
TRBJ2-7,TRBD1,TRBV27,few,TGTGCCAGCAGTTGGGACAGGTTGAGCTCCTACGAGCAGTACTTC,CASSWDRLSSYEQYF
TRBJ2-7,TRBD2,TRBV7-9,-,TGTGCCAGCAGCCCCCGGGGACTAGCGGGAGACGAGCAGTACTTC,CASSPRGLAGDEQYF
TRBJ2-1,-,TRBV2,few,TGTGCCAGCAGGGTCGAAGGGGATGAGCAGTTCTTC,CASRVEGDEQFF
TRBJ2-7,TRBD1,TRBV5-1,once,TGCGCCAGCAGCCCCATGACAGGGGGCGAGCAGTACTTC,CASSPMTGGEQYF
TRBJ1-5,-,TRBV30,-,TGTGCCTGGAGTGTACTAGGCGGTCAGCCCCAGCATTTT,CAWSVLGGQPQHF
TRBJ2-5,TRBD2,TRBV6-1,-,TGTGCCACGCACTGGGGAGGGCAAGAGACCCAGTACTTC,CATHWGGQETQYF
TRBJ1-1,TRBD1,TRBV9,-,TGTGCCAGCAGCGTAGACCACAGGGGATTGGGTGGGACTGAAGCTTTCTTT,CASSVDHRGLGGTEAFF
TRBJ2-7,-,TRBV7-2,-,TGTGCCAGCAGCTTAGAGCTTGCCTACCTCTCCTACGAGCAGTACTTC,CASSLELAYLSYEQYF
TRBJ2-1,TRBD2,TRBV5-6,-,TGTGCCAGCAGCAAGGGGGCGGGAGGGCCGGGGAATGAGCAGTTCTTC,CASSKGAGGPGNEQFF
TRBJ2-7,-,TRBV7-2,-,TGTGCCAGCAGCTCCCATTGGGGCAGGGACTACGAGCAGTACTTC,CASSSHWGRDYEQYF
TRBJ2-1,-,TRBV7-9,-,TGTGCCAGCAGCTTAGAGGAGGGGGCGGAGTTCTTC,CASSLEEGAEFF
TRBJ1-1,-,TRBV6-1,-,TGTGCCAGCAATAGTTATGGAGCTTTCTTT,CASNSYGAFF
TRBJ1-1,-,TRBV2,few,TGTGCCAGCAGTGAATCGGCAGGGCGAGCTTTCTTT,CASSESAGRAFF